This T cell receptor (beta chain) was sequenced during a study of cytomegalovirus exposure and HLA in healthy donors. Study-level information: Findings of an earlier analysis included 117 million unique TCR beta sequences from about 180 million T cells. About 85 million unique TCR sequences came from HLA-typed donors in an early release.

Germline lookup yields CDR1 SGHRS and CDR2 YFSETQ. V was cut by 3 bases and J by 4 bases, with 13 bases left in between. CDR3 length equals 14 residues. The PCR was carried out with 60 Vbeta primers and 13 Jbeta primers. The data were produced by immunoSEQ multiplex PCR, yet TCRdb's version contains in-frame clones alone and is incomplete. The data show some 110,000 clones, with over 70% seen just once and more than 1.5% held by the top ten. The V and J genes are TRBV5-1 and TRBJ1-2, with D possibly TRBD1 on 6 matching bases. The sequenced sample consisted of PBMCs. This clonotype was sampled from a woman between 18 and 30 years old in good health and CMV-seronegative. CDR3 coding DNA: TGCGCCAGCAGCTACACGACAGGAAGCTATGGCTACACCTTC. It codes for CASSYTTGSYGYTF.